These 28 T cell receptor beta chains were all obtained from the same sample, sequenced in a study of T cells after yellow fever vaccination. TCRdb re-derived calls from the 5' RACE reads in MiXCR, one entry per CDR3 protein. Of about 180,000 distinct CDR3 sequences in the sample, 5.5% to 8% are singletons; the top ten hold roughly 3%. Sequences were derived from CD4+ T cells sorted from PBMCs, sampled on the day of the first yellow fever vaccination. Receptor source: a man aged 18 to 35 who received the YFV17D yellow fever vaccine.

The chain combines TRBV18 with TRBJ2-3; TRBD2 agrees at 7 bases. CDR1 and CDR2 (germline): KGHSH, LQKENI. The trim removed 2 bases at V and 1 base at J, leaving 0 bases unmatched. The CDR3 sequence is 14 residues long. The CDR3 loop is CASSPAGGTDTQYF. CDR3 bases: TGTGCCAGCTCACCAGCGGGGGGCACAGATACGCAGTATTTT.

This clonotype was picked up a small number of times. The rearrangement joins TRBV5-1 to TRBJ2-5; either TRBD1 or TRBD2 may supply D (5 bases each). Trimming shortened V by 0 bases and J by 2 bases, and 11 bases separated the two germline ends. CDR1 SGHRS and CDR2 YFSETQ come from the germline V gene. The CDR3 totals 15 residues. The CDR3 reads CASSLAGAGQETQYF. Written as DNA, the CDR3 is TGCGCCAGCAGCTTGGCCGGGGCAGGACAAGAGACCCAGTACTTC.

Ten or more counts support this clonotype. V is TRBV4-3 and J is TRBJ2-3; D unclear. CDR1 LGHNA and CDR2 YSLEER come from the germline V gene. The CDR3 sequence is 15 residues long. V was pared by 1 base and J by 4 bases, with 12 bases between. CDR3 sequence: CASSQVWAVSDTQYF. CDR3 nucleotide sequence: TGCGCCAGCAGCCAAGTCTGGGCTGTCTCAGATACGCAGTATTTT.

This clonotype appeared a few times. V and J are TRBV18 and TRBJ1-1; D remains unclear. CDR3 length: 13 amino acids. V dropped 2 bases and J dropped 5 bases, with 9 bases sitting between them. Germline V lookup: CDR1 KGHSH, CDR2 LQKENI. The chain's CDR3 is CASSPGEGTEAFF. CDR3 sequence (DNA): TGTGCCAGCTCACCAGGGGAAGGGACTGAAGCTTTCTTT.

This clonotype was seen ten or more times. The V call is TRBV20-1, the J call TRBJ1-1, with D possibly being TRBD1 (5 bases). Germline CDR1 is DFQATT and CDR2 is SNEGSKA (reference sequence). This CDR3 spans 15 amino acids. V was trimmed by 3 bases and J by 1 base, leaving 15 bases between them. The CDR3 sequence: CSASGGRGANTEAFF. In DNA, the CDR3 is TGCAGTGCTAGCGGGGGGAGGGGCGCGAACACTGAAGCTTTCTTT.

This clonotype came up a few times. The chain combines TRBV4-3 with TRBJ1-2, with 7 bases identical to TRBD1. V shed 3 bases and J 3 bases; nucleotides not matched to a gene: 7. The CDR3 is 15 residues long. The V gene's germline CDR1 is LGHNA and CDR2 YSLEER. The CDR3 DNA reads as TGCGCCAGCAGCCAGCGACAGGGTAGGGACTATGGCTACACCTTC. It specifies CASSQRQGRDYGYTF.

Remarks on this clonotype: This sequence may be a read error, since a much larger clone differs from it by one base. V is TRBV4-2 and J is TRBJ2-7; 9 nucleotides align to TRBD2. The CDR3 has 11 amino acids. Germline lookup yields CDR1 LGHNA and CDR2 YNFKEQ. The CDR3 loop reads CTSGRSYEQYF. CDR3 coding DNA: TGTACCAGCGGGAGGTCTTACGAGCAGTACTTC.

The CDR3 is CASARRGPTLEQFF. The CDR3 DNA is TGCGCCAGCGCCCGCAGGGGCCCCACTCTAGAGCAGTTCTTC. This chain links TRBV5-1 with TRBJ2-1; D is possibly TRBD1 (6 bases). Trimming removed 7 bases at V and 10 bases at J, with 21 bases between. The CDR3 is made up of 14 amino acids. Looked up from germline, CDR1 is SGHRS and CDR2 is YFSETQ.

In this sample, this clonotype turned up many times. The chain joins TRBV28 to TRBJ1-4, with 9 bases fitting TRBD1. Trimming cost V 5 bases and J 8 bases; bases outside gene matches: 0. This CDR3 is built from 12 residues. Looked up from germline, CDR1 is MDHEN and CDR2 is SYDVKM. The CDR3 DNA reads TGTGCCAGCAGTGGGACAGGGGAAAAACTGTTTTTT. Translating it yields CASSGTGEKLFF.

V usage is TRBV6-1 and J usage is TRBJ2-1; 12 bases fit TRBD2. The CDR3 is made up of 13 amino acids. Per germline, CDR1 MNHNS and CDR2 SASEGT. V dropped 5 bases and J dropped 8; count of bases not matched to a gene: 1. The CDR3 region is CASSTSGGYEQFF. Written as DNA, the CDR3 is TGTGCCAGCAGTACTAGCGGGGGGTATGAGCAGTTCTTC.

This clonotype came up many times. The rearrangement links TRBV4-3 to TRBJ2-1, with TRBD2 matching over 8 bases. J lost 6 bases, V lost 0 bases, and 13 bases had no gene match. The CDR3 sequence is 18 residues long. Germline V CDR1 and CDR2: LGHNA, YSLEER. Here the CDR3 DNA reads TGCGCCAGCAGCCAAGACCCCCCTCTCGGGGGGGGCCCCAATGAGCAGTTCTTC. The encoded protein is CASSQDPPLGGGPNEQFF.

The rearrangement joins TRBV7-2 to TRBJ1-2, with TRBD1 matching 8 bases. Losses at the gene ends were 3 bases for V and 2 bases for J; bases not matched to a gene: 8. Germline CDR1 is SGHTA and CDR2 is FQGNSA. The CDR3 extends over 16 amino acids. CDR3 coding DNA: TGTGCCAGCAGCTTCCAGCAGGGGGCGGGGAACTATGGCTACACCTTC. It is translated as CASSFQQGAGNYGYTF.

This clonotype was recorded a few times. V and J are TRBV6-2 or TRBV6-3 and TRBJ1-6; unclear D gene. Trimming removed 7 bases at V and 7 bases at J, with 11 bases between. This CDR3 spans 13 amino acids. Germline CDR1 and CDR2: MNHEY and SVGEGT. For the CDR3, the DNA is TGTGCCAGCACCATCGAACCCAATTCACCCCTCCACTTT. Protein sequence: CASTIEPNSPLHF.

This clonotype was counted ten times or more. V usage is TRBV19 and J usage is TRBJ2-7; 11 positions match TRBD2. V dropped 9 bases and J dropped 1; count of bases not matched to a gene: 14. The CDR3 extends over 17 amino acids. Germline lookup yields CDR1 LNHDA and CDR2 SQIVND (reference sequence). The CDR3 coding sequence is TGTGCCAGCCGGGGCCTCTCTAGCGGGGGGACTTCCTACGAGCAGTACTTC. Translation: CASRGLSSGGTSYEQYF.

In this sample, this clonotype turned up a few times. This chain joins TRBV20-1 and TRBJ1-2, with D possibly matching TRBD1 (6 bases). This CDR3 is built from 12 residues. Per the germline V gene, CDR1 is DFQATT and CDR2 is SNEGSKA (reference sequence). With 2 bases removed from V and 8 bases from J, the gap between germline ends came to 12 bases. The CDR3 is CSARRGPIGYTF. For the CDR3, the DNA is TGCAGTGCTAGACGGGGGCCTATCGGCTACACCTTC.

This clonotype has just a few counts. The chain recombines TRBV5-1 with TRBJ1-5; D gene unclear. Deletions cut 3 bases from V and 1 base from J, with 14 bases between. The CDR3 extends over 16 amino acids. The germline V gene encodes CDR1 SGHRS and CDR2 YFSETQ. The CDR3 loop reads CASSSGPYGSNQPQHF. DNA of the CDR3: TGCGCCAGCAGCTCTGGACCCTACGGAAGCAATCAGCCCCAGCATTTT.

A few counts support this clonotype. The chain joins TRBV19 to TRBJ1-5; TRBD1 matches at 8 bases. The CDR3 runs to 13 residues. J was trimmed by 5 bases and V by 6 bases; bases with no gene match: 3. Germline lookup yields CDR1 LNHDA and CDR2 SQIVND (reference sequence). Written as DNA, the CDR3 is TGTGCCAGTAGGGACAGGGTGGATCAGCCCCAGCATTTT. Protein sequence: CASRDRVDQPQHF.

This clonotype has a count of ten or more. The chain carries TRBV5-4 and TRBJ1-2; TRBD1 matches at 12 bases. J gave up 7 bases and V 4 bases, and 11 bases lay outside the gene matches. The V gene's germline CDR1 is SGHNT and CDR2 YYREEE (reference sequence). CDR3 size: 16 residues. DNA of the CDR3: TGTGCCAGCAGCCTGAGCGCGGGACAGGGGGCGAGTGGCTACACCTTC. Translation gives CASSLSAGQGASGYTF.

This clonotype was counted many times. In DNA, the CDR3 is TGTGCCAGCAGCGTAGTCACCGGGGAGCTGTTTTTT. It translates to CASSVVTGELFF. The chain uses TRBV9 and TRBJ2-2; D gene unclear. V dropped 0 bases and J dropped 4 bases, with 1 base sitting between them. The CDR3 is made up of 12 amino acids. Germline values: CDR1 SGDLS, CDR2 YYNGEE. Complete variable domain (other parts from reference TRBV9 and TRBJ2-2): DSGVTQTPKHLITATGQRVTLRCSPRSGDLSVYWYQQSLDQGLQFLIQYYNGEERAKGNILERFSAQQFPDLHSELNLSSLELGDSALYFCASSVVTGELFFGEGSRLTVL.

This clonotype was detected ten times or more. The J gene is TRBJ1-6, the V gene TRBV20-1; no clear D. V lost 6 bases, J lost 0 bases, and 12 bases lay in between. The CDR3 has 15 residues. The germline V gene has CDR1 DFQATT and CDR2 SNEGSKA (reference sequence). CDR3: CSAHTRSSYNSPLHF. In DNA form, the CDR3 reads TGCAGTGCACATACAAGAAGCTCCTATAATTCACCCCTCCACTTT.

This clonotype was recorded many times. The genes are TRBV5-4 and TRBJ2-6; 12 positions match TRBD1. CDR1 and CDR2 from the germline V gene are SGHNT and YYREEE (reference sequence). The ends lost 2 bases at V and 2 bases at J; junction bases unmatched: 2. This CDR3 region has 17 residues. The CDR3 protein is CASSLGTGGAGANVLTF. The CDR3 nucleotides read TGTGCCAGCAGCTTAGGGACAGGGGGCGCTGGGGCCAACGTCCTGACTTTC.

This clonotype was seen many times. This chain joins TRBV7-2 and TRBJ2-5, with 15 bases that match TRBD2. CDR1 is SGHTA, CDR2 FQGNSA, per germline. V was pared by 5 bases and J by 5 bases, with 6 bases of the junction left unmatched. CDR3 length: 16 residues. The chain's CDR3 is CASSPGTSGGSETQYF. CDR3 nucleotide sequence: TGTGCCAGCAGCCCTGGGACTAGCGGGGGGTCGGAGACCCAGTACTTC.

This clonotype appeared a few times. The chain carries TRBV19 and TRBJ2-7; unclear D gene. The CDR3 length is 13 residues. Trimming took off 8 bases at V and 4 bases at J, with 15 bases between the two ends. Germline-derived CDR1 and CDR2 are LNHDA and SQIVND (reference sequence). The CDR3 DNA is TGTGCCAGTTCGAGTGAAAGAATTTACGAGCAGTACTTC. Amino acids: CASSSERIYEQYF.

The chain combines TRBV5-4 with TRBJ2-1; maybe TRBD2 (5 bases). The CDR3 extends over 16 amino acids. Germline lookup yields CDR1 SGHNT and CDR2 YYREEE (reference sequence). Trimming shortened V by 1 base and J by 6 bases, and 17 bases separated the two germline ends. CDR3 sequence: CASSLQSGFTGNEQFF. The CDR3 coding sequence is TGTGCCAGCAGCTTGCAGTCGGGGTTCACGGGCAATGAGCAGTTCTTC.

This clonotype came up many times. The chain combines TRBV4-3 with TRBJ2-3; D is unclear. The germline V and J ends were trimmed by 0 bases and 1 base, with 5 bases remaining between them. This CDR3 region has 14 residues. Per the germline V gene, CDR1 is LGHNA and CDR2 is YSLEER. The CDR3 spells CASSQDLRTDTQYF. For the CDR3, the DNA is TGCGCCAGCAGCCAAGATCTTCGCACAGATACGCAGTATTTT.

The chain combines TRBV5-1 with TRBJ2-3; D is perhaps TRBD1 (6 bases). Germline V gene data show CDR1 as SGHRS and CDR2 as YFSETQ. V gave up 3 bases and J gave up 2 bases, with 10 bases separating them. The CDR3 has 14 amino acids. CDR3 in DNA: TGCGCCAGCAGCTCGGACAGTTTCACAGATACGCAGTATTTT. Translation: CASSSDSFTDTQYF.

The sample holds a few counts of this clonotype. The gene calls are TRBV5-6 and TRBJ2-1; 10 bases agree with TRBD2. The CDR3 is made up of 19 amino acids. Trimming took 2 bases from V and 4 from J; bases not matched to a gene: 15. Germline CDR1 is SGHDT and CDR2 is YYEEEE. Written as DNA, the CDR3 is TGTGCCAGCAGCTTACTGGGATTGGGGAAAGCGGGGGGGTACAATGAGCAGTTCTTC. Translation: CASSLLGLGKAGGYNEQFF.

This chain uses TRBV3-1 with TRBJ2-1; tentative D call: TRBD2 (6 bases). The CDR3 sequence is 18 residues long. V gave up 7 bases and J gave up 1 base, with 23 bases separating them. Germline CDR1 and CDR2: LGHDT and YNNKEL (reference sequence). CDR3 amino acids: CASTRNPGGAGSYNEQFF. CDR3 coding DNA: TGTGCCAGCACCCGAAACCCCGGGGGTGCTGGATCCTACAATGAGCAGTTCTTC.